This T cell receptor (beta chain) was identified in a study of blood T cell repertoires in COVID-19. Clones were sequenced by immunoSEQ multiplex PCR, and TCRdb holds only the in-frame ones, with some missing. The sample includes 150,000 to 190,000 clones, around 84% of them seen just once. The sequence was collected from a man aged 45-65 years who had recovered from COVID-19. What was sequenced was PBMCs or T cells enriched from blood (not recorded which).

CDR3 DNA sequence: TGTGCCAGCAGTCGGGGGGGGACTGGAAACACCATATATTTT. Its translation is CASSRGGTGNTIYF. J is TRBJ1-3 and V is TRBV6-5, with D possibly being TRBD1 (5 bases). CDR3 length: 14 amino acids. The germline gives CDR1 MNHEY, CDR2 SVGAGI. The ends were cut back, 5 bases at V and 2 bases at J, with 10 bases in the middle.